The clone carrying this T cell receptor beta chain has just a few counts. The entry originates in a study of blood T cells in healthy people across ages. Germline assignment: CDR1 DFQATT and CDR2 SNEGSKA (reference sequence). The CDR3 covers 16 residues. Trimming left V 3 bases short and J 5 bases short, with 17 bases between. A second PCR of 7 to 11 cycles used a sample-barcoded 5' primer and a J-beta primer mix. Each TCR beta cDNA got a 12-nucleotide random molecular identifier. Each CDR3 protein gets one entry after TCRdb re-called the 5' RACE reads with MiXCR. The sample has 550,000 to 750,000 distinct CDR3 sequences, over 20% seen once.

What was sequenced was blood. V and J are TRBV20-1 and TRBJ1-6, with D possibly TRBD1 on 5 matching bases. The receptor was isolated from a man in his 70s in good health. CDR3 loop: CSASSGAGANNSPLHF. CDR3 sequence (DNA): TGCAGTGCTAGTAGCGGGGCTGGAGCCAATAATTCACCCCTCCACTTT.